Described below is a single TCR beta chain sequence and its context. Its antigen remains unidentified. The sample is drawn from a study of identifying expanded T cells in peripheral blood. Trimming cost V 4 bases and J 2 bases, with 15 bases left between them. This CDR3 is 15 amino acids long. The germline CDR1 and CDR2 sequences are SGHTA and FQGNSA. Study outcomes and limitations: Across healthy donors, higher total template counts meant significantly greater approximately 2-week count variance. Over two and four weeks, about 15 and 19 clones changed, versus around 1.1 between replicates.

Here immunoSEQ multiplex PCR was the method, and the copy in TCRdb shows in-frame clones only, minus some. The sample lists about 85,000 clones; approximately 90% were seen once. This chain connects TRBV7-2 to TRBJ2-7; unclear D gene. Sequencing was performed on blood. The sequence was obtained from a person aged 18-69 years in good health. In DNA, the CDR3 is TGTGCCAGCAGCTCTCAGGCGAGCCAAGCCTACGAGCAGTACTTC. Residues: CASSSQASQAYEQYF.